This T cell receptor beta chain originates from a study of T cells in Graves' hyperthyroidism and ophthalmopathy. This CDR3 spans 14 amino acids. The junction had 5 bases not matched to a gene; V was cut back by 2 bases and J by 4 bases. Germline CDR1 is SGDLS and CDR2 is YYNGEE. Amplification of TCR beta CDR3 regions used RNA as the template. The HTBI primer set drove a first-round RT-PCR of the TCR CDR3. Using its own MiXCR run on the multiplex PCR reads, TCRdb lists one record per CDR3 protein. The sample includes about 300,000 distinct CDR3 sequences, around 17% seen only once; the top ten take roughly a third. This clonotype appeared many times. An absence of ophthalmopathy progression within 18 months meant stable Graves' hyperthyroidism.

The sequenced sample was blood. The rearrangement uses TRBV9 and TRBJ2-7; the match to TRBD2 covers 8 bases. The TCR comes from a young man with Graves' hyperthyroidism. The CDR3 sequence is CASSVAGGGYEQYF. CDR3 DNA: TGTGCCAGCAGCGTGGCGGGAGGCGGATACGAGCAGTACTTC. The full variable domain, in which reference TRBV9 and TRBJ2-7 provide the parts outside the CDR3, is DSGVTQTPKHLITATGQRVTLRCSPRSGDLSVYWYQQSLDQGLQFLIQYYNGEERAKGNILERFSAQQFPDLHSELNLSSLELGDSALYFCASSVAGGGYEQYFGPGTRLTVT.